This paragraph reports one T cell receptor beta chain. The target antigen is unknown. CDR1 and CDR2 (germline): DFQATT, SNEGSKA (reference sequence). This CDR3 is 11 amino acids long. Trimming pared 4 bases from V and 5 bases from J, leaving 6 bases between. These data come from a study of T cell responses to AZD1222 COVID-19 vaccine. Study outcomes and limitations: AZD1222 recipients seropositive at baseline numbered only six. Spike-specific TCR breadth and depth grew following two AZD1222 doses.

Assay: immunoSEQ multiplex PCR; the TCRdb copy retains only in-frame clones and omits some. Here the sample spans over 150,000 clones, roughly 90% being singletons. The receptor was isolated from an adult in good health. The material sequenced was peripheral blood, taken on day 0 of AZD1222 vaccination. V is TRBV20-1 and J is TRBJ2-1; weak D call: TRBD2 (6 bases). CDR3 amino acids: CSATGDNEQFF. The CDR3 DNA reads TGCAGTGCTACGGGGGACAATGAGCAGTTCTTC.